The entry below gives a single TCR beta chain sequence along with its context. What antigen it recognizes has not been identified. Base-call qualities are not available, and no considerably larger clone is one nucleotide away. The cohort comprised under 700 healthy bone marrow donors. At the time of sampling, every cohort member was nominally healthy, though immune exposures that went unrecorded were likely present. The donor tested CMV seronegative and was one of the 352 seronegative cohort members. Each donor provided a peripheral blood sample, and peripheral blood mononuclear cells were used for TCR beta sequencing. The Qiagen DNeasy Blood Extraction Kit was used to extract genomic DNA from the blood cell samples. Receptors were amplified or captured by the immunoSEQ multiplex PCR assay. For the multiplex PCR, a mixture combining 60 forward primers for TCR Vbeta segments and 13 reverse primers for TCR Jbeta segments was used. Amplification of the CDR3 region of rearranged TCR beta genes was performed with a multiplex PCR assay on genomic DNA. Amplified TCR beta libraries were sequenced as 87-base-pair reads on the Illumina HiSeq System. On the authors' methods: Across the 700 or so repertoires, a later analysis counted 75 million to 90 million unique TCR beta chains, approximately 12 million of which were shared by at least two donors. Raw reads were error-corrected and collapsed into unique sequences by a nearest-neighbor algorithm in which closely related sequences were merged to remove PCR and sequencing errors. CDR3 sequences were aligned to IMGT reference sequences to assign V, D and J gene segments. Each retained sequence needed at least a six-nucleotide match to both a V gene segment and a J gene segment. Rearrangements were classified as productive when the CDR3 lacked stop codons and remained in frame with V and J, and all other rearrangements were classified as non-productive. CDR3 was defined by IMGT convention, running from the second conserved V-encoded cysteine to the conserved J-encoded phenylalanine. In an earlier analysis of around 640 of the donors, sequences lacking an unambiguous match to a single V gene segment were excluded. An earlier analysis of over 450 of the donors classified V segments as functional when productive rearrangements were above 56.7% and as segregating when the standard deviation between donors was above 5%. To diagnose cytomegalovirus status from the catalog of TCR beta chain sequences, a statistical classification framework was built. In a later analysis, TCR nucleotide sequences were compared against IMGT/GENE-DB human TR gene sequences so that V and J genes could be assigned. In a later analysis, CDR3 sequences and most-parsimonious VDJ recombination scenarios were assigned using the TCRdist pipeline. In a later analysis, every TCR beta chain was defined by the combination of its CDR3 amino acid sequence and its V-gene family, and reads without a unique V-gene family were dropped. As a way to deal with suspected cross-contamination and a sequencing artifact, a later analysis dropped 640 or so nucleotide sequences that were highly shared and had low generation probability. In a later analysis, a clonal expansion index was calculated for each public chain from normalized within-repertoire ranks of inferred template counts. In a later analysis, generation probabilities were computed using a VDJ recombination model fitted to out-of-frame rearrangements, and the results were checked against IGoR. Hypergeometric tests were used in a later analysis to score TCR-TCR, TCR-HLA and TCR-CMV co-occurrence, with a repertoire-size bias correction applied to the TCR pairs. To estimate false discovery rates, a later analysis permuted the HLA or CMV assignments 20 times. In a later analysis, co-occurring TCRs were grouped using DBSCAN, with TCRdist sequence similarity added in when clustering inside HLA-allele-positive subsets. Co-occurrence clustering excluded repertoires with fewer than 30,000 or more than 120,000 public chains, plus five with anomalous nucleotide sharing. TCRdb limited this immuneACCESS table to in-frame rearrangements with V and J called. A share of clones is missing; checked studies link under half to unresolved V genes, and the rest is unexplained. From that table come the V and J calls and clone size; the DNA was used to work out D and trimming. The sample has 100,000 to 150,000 clones on record, 80% to 90% of them singletons. The ten largest clones represent roughly 0.99% of the sample.

The data stem from a study of cytomegalovirus exposure and HLA in healthy donors (dated by TCRdb to between 2016 and 2019). Turning to the overall study: According to an earlier analysis of a few hundred of the donors, roughly 180 million T cells yielded some 110 million unique TCR beta sequences and approximately 300 Gb of sequence data. Approximately 300 gigabases of sequencing data and 75 million to 85 million unique TCR sequences made up an early release that covered over 550 HLA-typed donors. A separate validation cohort of roughly 130 different subjects was used in addition to the roughly 620-subject first cohort. Every repertoire in the discovery cohort had been generated on one and the same sequencing platform. Typing coverage differed by locus: A, B, C, DRB1 and DQB1 were typed in about 620-640 donors, DQA1 in 522, DPA1 in some 570, and DPB1 in approximately 450. In a later analysis, previously published TCR beta repertoires from 666 donors were re-analyzed and high-resolution HLA genotyping was added so that TCR occurrence patterns could be studied. Donor age, sex, ethnicity and CMV serostatus were compiled alongside the repertoire data. The study combined high-throughput TCR immunosequencing, statistical association of individual TCRs with disease status, and machine learning to predict cytomegalovirus infection status. On average, roughly 200,000 unique TCR beta nucleotide sequences were sequenced per donor among 398 genotyped donors of the cohort, with roughly 18% of those sequences being non-productive. The later analysis used no new phenotypic data to find candidate immune exposures, relying instead on TCR beta sequences and their occurrence across donors. To decide whether each TCR beta V gene segment behaved as functional or pseudogenic, an earlier analysis of fewer than 750 of the donors relied on high-throughput TCR beta sequencing. Using immunosequencing, the study profiled T cell repertoires from 550 to 750 subjects and related those repertoires to cytomegalovirus serostatus. Because of strong linkage in the cohort, roughly five DR-DQ haplotypes were treated as single units for association and clustering. The study aimed to test whether cataloging public T cell receptors could reveal signatures of past pathogen exposure. A later genetic analysis used genome-wide SNP genotypes for about three fifths of the 666 donors, treating that subset as a discovery cohort. Class I and class II HLA loci were covered by the typing at four-digit resolution. Among the roughly 430 genotyped donors, about 85% belonged to the genetic ancestry cluster associated with self-reported Caucasian donors.

From the cysteine through the phenylalanine, the CDR3 covers 14 amino acids. Here the CDR3 DNA is all that survives: 42 bases in frame from base 1. CDR1 and CDR2, per the germline V gene, are SGHRS and YFSETQ. The junction shows trimming of 0 bases on V and 7 bases on J, plus 13 bases between the germline ends. Study-level results and caveats: A total of about 180 TCR beta chains were listed by the study as associated with cytomegalovirus. In a later analysis, 15,000 to 20,000 TCR beta sequences were associated with specific HLA alleles at a false discovery rate of 0.05. A later analysis found that TCR association rates varied across HLA loci, with DRB1 alleles showing the most associated TCRs and HLA-C alleles the fewest. The authors suggested that the approach could potentially be extended to other disease states and immunological phenotypes. Presence/absence analyses assumed roughly uniform sequencing depth across donors, an assumption that may not hold. The classifier was reported to diagnose cytomegalovirus status with high specificity and sensitivity in both the original and validation cohorts. The only immune exposure information available for the cohort was CMV serostatus. According to a later genetic analysis, donors in an Asian-associated ancestry cluster had fewer N-insertions in productive TCRs than the approximately 700-donor mean. A later analysis found that HLA-associated TCR beta chains were more clonally expanded and had lower generation probabilities than equally common non-associated chains. Because counts were too low, about 18 rarely observed V segments, including chromosome 9 orphons, were left out of the earlier analysis of 587 of the donors. A later analysis found that most CMV-associated TCR beta chains appeared HLA-restricted, with HLA associations seemingly driven largely by CMV exposure. In vitro tests confirmed that a few of the cytomegalovirus-associated TCR beta chains recognize cytomegalovirus antigens. The cohort was sequenced for TCR beta chains only, and without alpha or paired-chain data the features that could be detected were limited. Because the 87-base-pair reads could not distinguish some IMGT-functional V segments, including TRBV6-2 and TRBV6-3, those segments were excluded. A later analysis reported that several top co-occurrence clusters appeared linked to parvovirus B19, influenza, CMV and Epstein-Barr virus. In an earlier analysis of under 600 of the donors, most TCR beta V segments were observed in productive rearrangements about 87% or about 30% of the time, broadly matching IMGT annotations. A further reported finding was that TCR beta sequences accurately predicted the HLA-A and HLA-B alleles for most subjects in the first cohort. Correlated functional status among segregating V segments might be attributable to linkage disequilibrium, but an unknown experimental factor could not be ruled out. An association between a missense DCLRE1C variant and V-gene and J-gene trimming of TCR beta chains was found in a later genetic analysis and replicated in an independent cohort. Strong co-occurrence of HLA alleles, especially DR and DQ, made assigning TCR associations to individual alleles difficult. A cluster of highly shared sequence variants was judged likely to represent a technical artifact of the sequencing pipeline. Most TCR sequences were seen in very few donors, while some public TCRs were found in many individuals. HLA typing was unavailable for some donors at each locus, so association tests used only the typed subset.

Sequences were obtained from PBMCs. The receptor's source is a woman aged 25 to 45 in good health and CMV-seronegative. Recombination connected TRBV5-1 to TRBJ1-2; TRBD1 is a possible D gene, resting on 5 matching bases. The DNA sequence is as follows: TGCGCCAGCAGCTTGGTTTGGGGGGTTCCTGGCTACACCTTC. Translated, this is CASSLVWGVPGYTF.